A single sample is the source of the 25 T cell receptor gamma chains below, sequenced in a study of Vγ9Vδ2 T cells in congenital toxoplasmosis (dated by TCRdb to the early 2020s). The sequencing machine was an Illumina MiSeq. cDNA was made by template-switch reverse transcription with TRGC- and TRDC-specific primers in one tube, using SuperScript II. The TRGC primer was designed for binding to both the TRGC1 and TRGC2 constant genes. After TCRdb called clones again from the public reads with CATT, rows with identical DNA were merged. Across this sample there are about 120 gamma-chain clones, with more than 0.65% seen only once. Of the sample, approximately 70% is held by the ten largest clones. Material: gamma-delta T cells from blood. The receptor set was obtained from a child younger than 10 born to a mother with Toxoplasma gondii infection during pregnancy, either congenitally infected or uninfected (not recorded which).

On this clone: The protein given by TCRdb reflects a much larger clone and differs at residue 3 from this DNA's translation, likely from a read error; the protein shown is the DNA's translation. This chain links TRGV9 with TRGJP. The CDR3 covers 16 residues. The germline gives CDR1 GITISATS, CDR2 ISYDGTV (reference sequence). CDR3 loop: CASWEVQELGKKIKVF. The CDR3 DNA sequence: TGTGCCTCGTGGGAGGTGCAAGAGTTGGGCAAAAAAATCAAGGTATTT.

This clone was observed a few times. This DNA's translation differs at residue 11 from TCRdb's protein, which comes from a much larger clone; a read error is likely, and the protein shown is translated from the DNA. The gene calls are TRGV9 and TRGJP. Germline CDR1 is GITISATS and CDR2 is ISYDGTV (reference sequence). CDR3 length: 13 residues. CDR3 residues: CALWELGKKIEVF. CDR3 DNA: TGTGCCTTGTGGGAGTTGGGCAAAAAAATCGAGGTATTT.

This clone was seen only a few times. The protein TCRdb gives is from a much larger clone and does not agree with this DNA's translation at residue 9, likely a read error; the protein shown here comes from the DNA. The V gene is TRGV9, the J gene TRGJP. V shed 0 bases, J shed 5 bases, and the junction held 7 bases outside the gene matches. The CDR3 sequence is 18 residues long. CDR1 is GITISATS and CDR2 is ISYDGTV in the germline V gene (reference sequence). DNA for the CDR3: TGTGCCTTGTGGGAGGTGCAAACGAAAGAGTTGGGCAAAAAAATCAAGGTATTT. The encoded protein is CALWEVQTKELGKKIKVF.

As regards this clone: The protein recorded in TCRdb matches a much larger clone and deviates from this DNA's translation at residue 4, suggesting a read error; the protein here is obtained by translating the DNA. The chain has TRGV8 and TRGJP2. The CDR3 has 13 amino acids. Per germline, CDR1 VENAVY and CDR2 YDSYNSRV. The CDR3 sequence is CATGDSSDWIKTF. The CDR3 DNA reads TGTGCCACCGGGGATAGTAGTGATTGGATCAAGACGTTT.

This clone was counted a few times. The protein held in TCRdb is that of a much larger clone and does not match this DNA's translation at residue 4, likely because of a read error; the protein shown is translated from the DNA. V gene TRGV3 combines with J gene TRGJ1 or TRGJ2. The germline CDR1 and CDR2 sequences are VTNTFY and YDVSTARD (reference sequence). The CDR3 totals 15 residues. The CDR3 here is CATGDRPVNYYKKLF. The CDR3 nucleotides read TGTGCCACCGGGGACAGGCCGGTCAATTATTATAAGAAACTCTTT.

This clone turned up a few times. One base separates it from a far larger clone, so it is likely a read error. Other DNA sequences in this specimen translate into the identical CDR3. V and J are TRGV9 and TRGJP. Germline V gives CDR1 GITISATS, CDR2 ISYDGTV (reference sequence). CDR3 length: 14 amino acids. This chain's CDR3 is CALWQELGKKIKVF. CDR3 coding DNA: TGTGCCTTGTGGCAAGAATTGGGCAAAAAAATCAAGGTATTT.

About this clone itself: The translation of this DNA and the TCRdb protein of a much larger clone differ at residue 5, probably owing to a read error; the protein shown here is translated from the DNA. The rearrangement links TRGV3 to TRGJ1 or TRGJ2. The germline V gene has CDR1 VTNTFY and CDR2 YDVSTARD (reference sequence). Trimming at V came to 5 bases and at J to 5 bases, leaving 9 bases not matched to a gene. This CDR3 contains 13 residues. The chain's CDR3 is CATWGSCHYKKLF. The CDR3 region has the DNA TGTGCCACCTGGGGCAGTTGTCATTATAAGAAACTCTTT.

Details on this clone: TCRdb's entry gives the protein of a much larger clone, which mismatches this DNA's translation at residue 5, likely from a read error; the protein reported here is translated from the DNA. This sequence joins TRGV3 and TRGJ1 or TRGJ2. Germline V lookup: CDR1 VTNTFY, CDR2 YDVSTARD (reference sequence). Trimming took 4 bases from V and 5 from J; bases not matched to a gene: 8. The CDR3 has 13 amino acids. Here the CDR3 DNA reads TGTGCCACCTGGGAAAGTTGTCATTATAAGAAACTCTTT. As protein: CATWESCHYKKLF.

This clone appeared a few times. The protein recorded in TCRdb matches a much larger clone and deviates from this DNA's translation at residue 10, suggesting a read error; the protein here is obtained by translating the DNA. The chain recombines TRGV3 with TRGJ1 or TRGJ2. Germline V gene lookup returns CDR1 VTNTFY and CDR2 YDVSTARD (reference sequence). This CDR3 is built from 12 residues. CDR3 residues: CATWDFYYKNLF. The CDR3 DNA follows: TGTGCCACCTGGGACTTTTATTATAAGAACCTCTTT.

This clone was observed a handful of times. The TCRdb record carries a much larger clone's protein, which differs from this DNA's translation at residue 8; a read error is the likely cause, and the protein listed here is the DNA translation. The V and J genes are TRGV9 and TRGJP. The germline V gene encodes CDR1 GITISATS and CDR2 ISYDGTV (reference sequence). The CDR3 has 14 residues. In DNA form, the CDR3 reads TGTGCCTTGTGGGAGGCGTTGGTCAAAAAAATCAAGGTATTT. It encodes CALWEALVKKIKVF.

About this clone itself: A far more abundant clone sits one base away, making this likely a read error. Different DNA sequences within this sample yield the same CDR3. J is TRGJ1 or TRGJ2 and V is TRGV5. CDR1 and CDR2 from the germline V gene are VINAFY and YDVSNSKD. The CDR3 covers 14 residues. V gave up 0 bases and J gave up 5 bases; unmatched junction bases: 7. The CDR3 DNA sequence: TGTGCCACCTGGGACAGGCCATCCGATTATAAGAAACTCTTT. Translation: CATWDRPSDYKKLF.

A remark on this clone: A far larger clone lies a single base away; this is likely a read error. This sample includes further DNA sequences coding for the same CDR3. The V and J genes are TRGV9 and TRGJP. From germline, CDR1 is GITISATS and CDR2 ISYDGTV (reference sequence). The CDR3 spans 16 residues. CDR3 sequence reads: CALWEVQELGKKIKVF. The CDR3 DNA is TGTGCCTTGTGGGAGGTGCAAGAGTTGGGAAAAAAAATCAAGGTATTT.

About this clone: The protein recorded in TCRdb matches a much larger clone and deviates from this DNA's translation at residue 4, suggesting a read error; the protein here is obtained by translating the DNA. This chain connects TRGV9 to TRGJP. CDR3 size: 14 residues. Germline V gene data show CDR1 as GITISATS and CDR2 as ISYDGTV (reference sequence). DNA for the CDR3: TGTGCCTTGTTGGAGGCGTTGGGCAAAAAAATCAAGGTATTT. Protein sequence: CALLEALGKKIKVF.

In this sample, this clone turned up a few times. Given a far larger clone just one base away, this is likely a sequencing read error. Other nucleotide sequences in the sample specify the same CDR3. The rearrangement joins TRGV9 to TRGJP. The germline gives CDR1 GITISATS, CDR2 ISYDGTV (reference sequence). This CDR3 region has 14 residues. CDR3: CALWQELGKKIKVF. In DNA form, the CDR3 reads TGTGCCTTGTGGCAAGAGTTAGGCAAAAAAATCAAGGTATTT.

About this clone itself: TCRdb shows a much larger clone's protein in place of this DNA's translation, and the two differ at residue 6, likely through a read error; the protein shown is translated from the DNA. The chain is built from TRGV9 and TRGJP. The V segment lost 3 bases and the J segment 3 bases; nucleotides outside the gene matches: 2. Per the germline V gene, CDR1 is GITISATS and CDR2 is ISYDGTV (reference sequence). The CDR3 is 16 residues long. Written as DNA, the CDR3 is TGTGCCTTGTGGGAGATGCAAGAGTTGGGCAAAAAAATCAAGGTATTT. It translates to CALWEMQELGKKIKVF.

Worth noting for this clone: This DNA translates differently at residue 8 from the TCRdb protein, which is that of a much larger clone; a read error is likely, and the protein shown is the DNA's own translation. The V and J genes are TRGV9 and TRGJP. The V segment lost 0 bases and the J segment 3 bases; nucleotides outside the gene matches: 5. The CDR3 sequence is 18 residues long. Germline V gene lookup returns CDR1 GITISATS and CDR2 ISYDGTV (reference sequence). The CDR3 region has the DNA TGTGCCTTGTGGGAGGTGCAAAAGCAAGAGTTGGGCAAAAAAATCAAGGTATTT. This gives the protein CALWEVQKQELGKKIKVF.

A remark on this clone: The protein that TCRdb holds for this DNA derives from a much larger clone and differs from the translated DNA at residue 4, which likely indicates a read error; the protein shown here is translated from the DNA. The J gene is TRGJP, the V gene TRGV9. CDR1 is GITISATS and CDR2 is ISYDGTV in the germline V gene (reference sequence). The CDR3 contains 16 residues. Written as DNA, the CDR3 is TGTGCCTTGGGGGAGGTGCGGGAGTTGGGCAAAAAAATCAAGGTATTT. Translated, it gives CALGEVRELGKKIKVF.

This clone ranks as medium-sized. A far larger clone is one base from this, pointing to a likely read error. The V gene is TRGV9, the J gene TRGJP. The CDR3 runs 15 residues. Germline V gene sequence: CDR1 GITISATS, CDR2 ISYDGTV (reference sequence). The CDR3 here is CAVWEVQLGKKIKVF. As DNA, the CDR3 is TGTGCCGTGTGGGAGGTGCAGTTGGGCAAAAAAATCAAGGTATTT.

There are a few counts of this clone. The TCRdb protein comes from a much larger clone and disagrees with this DNA's translation at residue 13, likely due to a read error; the protein given here is derived from the DNA. The chain links TRGV9 to TRGJP. Germline V gene sequence: CDR1 GITISATS, CDR2 ISYDGTV (reference sequence). This CDR3 has 18 residues. Here the CDR3 DNA reads TGTGCCTTGTGGGAGGTGCAAACGCAAGAGTTGGGCAGAAAAATCAAGGTATTT. Translated, it gives CALWEVQTQELGRKIKVF.

Only a few counts were recorded for this clone. TCRdb pairs this DNA with a much larger clone's protein that differs at residue 8, likely a read error; the protein shown was translated from the DNA. V usage is TRGV10 and J usage is TRGJ1 or TRGJ2. TRGV10 is designated an ORF whose function remains uncertain. The CDR3 sequence is 12 residues long. This CDR3 is CAAWDPYFKKLF. The CDR3, as DNA: TGTGCTGCGTGGGACCCCTATTTTAAGAAACTCTTT.

Judged by abundance, this clone is large (0.1 to 1%). A read error is the likely source, as a far larger clone sits one nucleotide away. This chain joins TRGV9 and TRGJP. Germline V gene lookup returns CDR1 GITISATS and CDR2 ISYDGTV (reference sequence). CDR3 length: 15 amino acids. CDR3 DNA: TGTGCCGTGTGGGACCAAGAGTTGGGCAAAAAAATCAAGGTATTT. Its protein product is CAVWDQELGKKIKVF.

Comment on this clone: The TCRdb record carries a much larger clone's protein, which differs from this DNA's translation at residue 4; a read error is the likely cause, and the protein listed here is the DNA translation. This chain joins TRGV9 and TRGJP. CDR1 is GITISATS, CDR2 ISYDGTV, per germline (reference sequence). This CDR3 comprises 18 residues. CDR3 bases: TGTGCCTTGTTGGAGGTGCAAACGCAAGAGTTGGGCAAAAAAATCAAGGTATTT. It yields the protein CALLEVQTQELGKKIKVF.

The table lists this clone with a few counts. The TCRdb protein comes from a much larger clone and disagrees with this DNA's translation at residue 7, likely due to a read error; the protein given here is derived from the DNA. The rearrangement joins TRGV9 to TRGJP. The V gene's germline CDR1 is GITISATS and CDR2 ISYDGTV (reference sequence). This CDR3 spans 13 amino acids. CDR3 residues: CALWELSKKIKVF. The CDR3 DNA follows: TGTGCCTTGTGGGAGTTGAGCAAAAAAATCAAGGTATTT.

Turning to this clone: The protein given by TCRdb reflects a much larger clone and differs at residue 4 from this DNA's translation, likely from a read error; the protein shown is the DNA's translation. The genes are TRGV10 and TRGJ1 or TRGJ2. TRGV10 is classed as an ORF, of uncertain function. The CDR3 is made up of 12 amino acids. Trimming removed 11 bases from V and 4 bases from J; junction bases left unmatched: 9. The CDR3: CAARDPYYKKLF. Here the CDR3 DNA reads TGTGCTGCGAGGGACCCCTATTATAAGAAACTCTTT.

This clone was picked up a small number of times. The mismatch at residue 6 between this DNA's translation and the TCRdb protein of a much larger clone likely reflects a read error; the protein shown is translated from the DNA. The chain combines TRGV9 with TRGJP. There are 16 residues in the CDR3. Unmatched junction bases numbered 0, after V lost 2 bases and J lost 2 bases. Germline V CDR1 and CDR2: GITISATS, ISYDGTV (reference sequence). CDR3 region: CALWEGQELGKKIKVF. The CDR3 coding sequence is TGTGCCTTGTGGGAGGGGCAAGAGTTGGGCAAAAAAATCAAGGTATTT.